One and the same sample provided the 24 T cell receptor beta chains below, sequenced in a study of blood T cell repertoires in COVID-19. This table comes from immunoSEQ multiplex PCR, and its TCRdb copy is limited to in-frame clones, with some not included. The sample has around 84,000 clones, around 78% seen once. The source material was peripheral blood. These receptors originate from a man aged 55-75 years with COVID-19, enrolled during active disease.

This chain connects TRBV18 to TRBJ2-7, with 12 bases fitting TRBD2. The CDR3 length is 14 residues. The ends lost 4 bases at V and 4 bases at J; junction bases unmatched: 2. Per germline, CDR1 KGHSH and CDR2 LQKENI. The CDR3 reads CASSRTSGAYEQYF. CDR3 bases: TGTGCCAGCTCACGGACTAGCGGGGCTTACGAGCAGTACTTC.

This clone was seen only once. This chain links TRBV5-1 with TRBJ2-1, with 9 bases matching TRBD2. Trimming cost V 4 bases and J 3 bases; bases outside gene matches: 8. This CDR3 comprises 16 residues. Germline V gene data show CDR1 as SGHRS and CDR2 as YFSETQ. The DNA of the CDR3 is TGCGCCAGCAGCCTGGTAGCGGGAGCAGGCTACAATGAGCAGTTCTTC. This gives the protein CASSLVAGAGYNEQFF.

The rearrangement links TRBV7-9 to TRBJ1-1; a possible D gene is TRBD1 (5 bases). Germline loops: CDR1 SEHNR, CDR2 FQNEAQ (reference sequence). Trimming took 5 bases from V and 5 from J, leaving 24 bases between them. This CDR3 is 17 amino acids long. CDR3 in amino acids: CASSEPRGGRAVTEAFF. The CDR3 nucleotides read TGTGCCAGCAGCGAACCCCGGGGGGGACGCGCGGTTACTGAAGCTTTCTTT.

The chain recombines TRBV9 with TRBJ2-2; TRBD2 aligns across 12 bases. The CDR3 totals 17 residues. J was trimmed by 0 bases and V by 3 bases; bases with no gene match: 3. Germline-derived CDR1 and CDR2 are SGDLS and YYNGEE. The CDR3 nucleotides read TGTGCCAGCAGCGGGGGACTAGCGGGTTCGAACACCGGGGAGCTGTTTTTT. This translates into CASSGGLAGSNTGELFF.

The V gene is TRBV5-4, the J gene TRBJ1-2; 8 bases are a match to TRBD1. CDR1 and CDR2 from the germline V gene are SGHNT and YYREEE (reference sequence). Trimming at V came to 2 bases and at J to 7 bases, leaving 10 bases not matched to a gene. The CDR3 runs 15 residues. In DNA, the CDR3 is TGTGCCAGCAGCTTCGGGAGGACAGGGAGGGCTGGCTACACCTTC. Protein: CASSFGRTGRAGYTF.

In its sample, this clone was seen a few times. The chain joins TRBV2 to TRBJ2-3; no firm D call. Germline loops: CDR1 SNHLY, CDR2 FYNNEI. The CDR3 is 11 amino acids. V lost 6 bases to trimming and J lost 2 bases, with 3 bases between them. For the CDR3, the DNA is TGTGCCAGCAGACTCACAGATACGCAGTATTTT. Its protein is CASRLTDTQYF.

The rearrangement uses TRBV5-4 and TRBJ1-1; D ambiguous. CDR3 length equals 17 residues. The germline CDR1 and CDR2 sequences are SGHNT and YYREEE (reference sequence). Deletions cut 4 bases from V and 10 bases from J, with 29 bases between. The CDR3, as DNA: TGTGCCAGCAGCAATAATGGGCGTGGAAGGCCCACCCTGTTAGCTTTCTTT. Its translation is CASSNNGRGRPTLLAFF.

The sample holds a few counts of this clone. The chain links TRBV2 to TRBJ2-2; D gene unclear. This CDR3 comprises 15 residues. The V gene's germline CDR1 is SNHLY and CDR2 FYNNEI. Trimming took 1 base from V and 6 from J, leaving 12 bases between them. The CDR3 nucleotides read TGTGCCAGCAGTGAAGGCTCGGTTTCCCCCGGGGAGCTGTTTTTT. Translating gives CASSEGSVSPGELFF.

The chain combines TRBV18 with TRBJ2-7; D is uncertain. Trimming pared 4 bases from V and 5 bases from J, leaving 18 bases between. The CDR3 extends over 15 amino acids. CDR1 and CDR2 (germline): KGHSH, LQKENI. The chain's CDR3 is CASSQTMGAIHEQYF. In DNA, the CDR3 is TGTGCCAGCTCACAAACAATGGGCGCAATACACGAGCAGTACTTC.

This chain connects TRBV29-1 to TRBJ1-2, with 10 bases fitting TRBD1. The ends lost 7 bases at V and 4 bases at J; junction bases unmatched: 9. The CDR3 spans 14 residues. Germline-derived CDR1 and CDR2 are SQVTM and ANQGSEA. CDR3 DNA: TGCAGCGCTACCTTTTGGGACAGGGGCTATGGCTACACCTTC. It codes for CSATFWDRGYGYTF.

This clone was counted only a few times. This sequence joins TRBV11-3 and TRBJ2-1; tentatively, D is TRBD1 (5 bases). The germline V gene encodes CDR1 SGHNT and CDR2 YENEEA. V shed 6 bases and J shed 2 bases, with 14 bases lying between them. The CDR3 is 15 residues long. CDR3 region: CASSYTGIAYNEQFF. The CDR3 nucleotides read TGTGCCAGCAGTTATACAGGTATTGCCTACAATGAGCAGTTCTTC.

V usage is TRBV11-1 and J usage is TRBJ1-2; possibly TRBD1 for D (6 bases). Trimming removed 5 bases at V and 0 bases at J, with 13 bases between. Germline lookup yields CDR1 SGHAT and CDR2 FQDESV (reference sequence). The CDR3 runs 15 residues. The CDR3 nucleotides are TGTGCCAGCAGCCTGATTCAGGGGACTAACTATGGCTACACCTTC. Its protein is CASSLIQGTNYGYTF.

The chain couples TRBV5-4 to TRBJ2-7, with D maybe TRBD2 (5 bases). The CDR3 has 14 amino acids. Deletions cut 5 bases from V and 2 bases from J, with 14 bases between. Germline-derived CDR1 and CDR2 are SGHNT and YYREEE (reference sequence). In nucleotides, the CDR3 is TGTGCCAGCAGACAACGAGCGGAACCCTACGAGCAGTACTTC. Translated, it gives CASRQRAEPYEQYF.

The chain recombines TRBV9 with TRBJ2-3, with 7 bases that match TRBD2. The V gene end was trimmed by 0 bases and the J gene end by 1 base; junction bases not matched to a gene: 5. Germline V gene data show CDR1 as SGDLS and CDR2 as YYNGEE. The CDR3 totals 16 residues. Here the CDR3 DNA reads TGTGCCAGCAGCGTAGCGGGGGGATCGGGCACAGATACGCAGTATTTT. Protein product: CASSVAGGSGTDTQYF.

This sequence joins TRBV10-3 and TRBJ1-2; 9 nucleotides align to TRBD1. CDR3 size: 14 residues. Trimming took 7 bases from V and 6 from J; bases not matched to a gene: 9. CDR1 and CDR2 (germline): ENHRY, SYGVKD. CDR3 DNA: TGTGCCATCAATCGGGACAGGGATGGAGATGGCTACACCTTC. Protein: CAINRDRDGDGYTF.

The chain joins TRBV29-1 to TRBJ2-7; 7 bases agree with TRBD2. CDR3 length: 16 amino acids. V dropped 2 bases and J dropped 2; count of bases not matched to a gene: 12. Germline CDR1 reads SQVTM; CDR2 reads ANQGSEA. In nucleotides, the CDR3 is TGCAGCGTTGAACACTCCCGGGACGGGGGGACCTACGAGCAGTACTTC. It specifies CSVEHSRDGGTYEQYF.

This clone was found a few times. The rearrangement joins TRBV11-3 to TRBJ1-4; no definite D call. In germline, CDR1 is SGHNT, CDR2 YENEEA. The CDR3 length is 17 residues. Trimming took 1 base from V and 0 from J, leaving 12 bases between them. The CDR3 is CASSLGASLSTNEKLFF. DNA of the CDR3: TGTGCCAGCAGCTTAGGGGCCAGCCTTTCAACTAATGAAAAACTGTTTTTT.

This clone was picked up one time. J is TRBJ1-6 and V is TRBV23-1; no reliable D call. TRBV23-1 is recorded as an ORF, its role being uncertain. The CDR3 is made up of 19 amino acids. V shed 2 bases and J shed 0 bases, with 17 bases lying between them. CDR3 DNA: TGCGCCAGCAGTCAAGTGGGAGTAGGGATACCCTCCTATAATTCACCCCTCCACTTT. Translating it yields CASSQVGVGIPSYNSPLHF.

The V and J genes are TRBV6-5 and TRBJ1-1; 7 positions match TRBD1. CDR3 size: 13 residues. V lost 6 bases and J lost 7; bases outside the gene matches: 8. The germline V gene has CDR1 MNHEY and CDR2 SVGAGI. The CDR3 is CASRPGTVLEAFF. Here the CDR3 DNA reads TGTGCCAGCAGACCCGGGACAGTCCTTGAAGCTTTCTTT.

J is TRBJ2-3 and V is TRBV18; D perhaps matches TRBD1 (8 bases). The V gene lost 4 bases and the J gene lost 6 bases, with 29 bases spanning the gap. CDR3 length equals 19 residues. The V gene's germline CDR1 is KGHSH and CDR2 LQKENI. The CDR3 sequence: CASSLPRGRELADRDTQYF. Here the CDR3 DNA reads TGTGCCAGCTCACTACCCAGGGGGCGCGAGCTAGCGGATAGGGATACGCAGTATTTT.

The J gene is TRBJ2-7, the V gene TRBV7-9; D may be TRBD2 (5 bases). Trimming shortened V by 3 bases and J by 3 bases, and 12 bases separated the two germline ends. Per the germline V gene, CDR1 is SEHNR and CDR2 is FQNEAQ (reference sequence). The CDR3 loop spans 14 amino acids. CDR3 coding DNA: TGTGCCAGCAGCTTGCCCGGAGGTATCTACGAGCAGTACTTC. Protein sequence: CASSLPGGIYEQYF.

The rearrangement links TRBV18 to TRBJ1-1; weak D call: TRBD1 (6 bases). CDR1 and CDR2 (germline): KGHSH, LQKENI. CDR3 size: 14 residues. V was pared by 1 base and J by 1 base, with 7 bases between. The CDR3 nucleotides read TGTGCCAGCTCACCACGAGGGGGGAACACTGAAGCTTTCTTT. It yields the protein CASSPRGGNTEAFF.

CDR3 in DNA: TGCGCCAGCAGCCTTACATCCGATAACGACTACAATGAGCAGTTCTTC. Its protein is CASSLTSDNDYNEQFF. V is TRBV4-1 and J is TRBJ2-1; no firm D call. CDR1 and CDR2 from the germline V gene are MGHRA and YSYEKL. The CDR3 runs 16 residues. V was pared by 4 bases and J by 3 bases, with 16 bases between.

The chain has TRBV5-1 and TRBJ2-1, with TRBD1 identical over 11 bases. CDR3 length: 15 amino acids. Germline values: CDR1 SGHRS, CDR2 YFSETQ. After removal of 4 bases from V and 4 bases from J, the junction contained 4 bases not matched to a gene. The CDR3: CASSEGQGVYNEQFF. CDR3 DNA: TGCGCCAGCAGCGAGGGACAGGGGGTGTACAATGAGCAGTTCTTC.